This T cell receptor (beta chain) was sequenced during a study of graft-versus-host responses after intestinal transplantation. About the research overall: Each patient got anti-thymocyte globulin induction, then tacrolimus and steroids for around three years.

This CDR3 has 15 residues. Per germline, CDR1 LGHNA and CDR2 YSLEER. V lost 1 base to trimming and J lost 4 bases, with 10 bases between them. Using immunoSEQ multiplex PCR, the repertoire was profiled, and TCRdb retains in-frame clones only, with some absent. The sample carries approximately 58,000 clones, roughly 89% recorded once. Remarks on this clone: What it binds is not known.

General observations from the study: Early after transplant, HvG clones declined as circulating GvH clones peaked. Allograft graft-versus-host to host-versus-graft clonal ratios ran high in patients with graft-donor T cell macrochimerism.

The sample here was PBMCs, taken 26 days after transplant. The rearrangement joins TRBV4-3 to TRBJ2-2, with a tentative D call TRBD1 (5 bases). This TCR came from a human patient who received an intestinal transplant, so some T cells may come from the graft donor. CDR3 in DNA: TGCGCCAGCAGCCAAGCAACAGGTGGCACCGGGGAGCTGTTTTTT. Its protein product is CASSQATGGTGELFF.